This T cell receptor (beta chain) came from a study of T-cell reconstitution after alpha-beta-depleted transplantation in children (dated by TCRdb to about 2016). Regarding the research as a whole: Using TCR repertoire profiling, the study followed T-cell immune reconstitution in a quantitative way in children after TCRalphabeta/CD19-depleted allogeneic hematopoietic cell transplantation.

Per the publication, the treatment or condition label means: allogeneic hematopoietic cell transplantation with graft depleted of TCRalphabeta T cells and CD19 B cells. The transplant recipients were children given TCRalphabeta/CD19-depleted allogeneic hematopoietic cell grafts. The library came from PCR. Instrument used: Illumina HiSeq 2500. To normalize quantification of the TCRbeta repertoire, the TCR libraries were built with molecular barcoding that relied on unique molecular identifiers. TCRdb reworked the public reads: Q25 trimming with fastp, MiXCR clone assembly, productive beta chains retained. Here each entry gathers all rows of one CDR3 protein and keeps the most common genes and DNA. The table for this sample lists 100,000 or so distinct CDR3 sequences; about 6.8% of them were counted only once. Approximately 16% of the sample belongs to the ten largest clones. General findings and caveats noted by the study authors: The apparently early alphabetaT-cell count recovery about two months after transplant was reportedly dependent on only several hundred rapidly expanded clones derived from non-depleted graft cells. In some patients, the high TCRbeta diversity seen at day 60 was put down to recipient T cells and intrathymic progenitors that had survived conditioning. The frequencies of hyperexpanded clones fell over the following months, and after one year, T-cell counts and TCRbeta diversity were mostly attributed to newly produced T cells.

Worth noting for this clonotype: Its cognate antigen has yet to be identified. No base-level quality is on record; no much larger clone is a single base apart.

This clonotype originated in a boy under 10 years old with acute lymphoblastic leukemia, due to receive a stem cell transplant. Sequenced material: PBMCs, taken before TCRalphabeta/CD19-depleted stem cell transplant.

The DNA is TGTGCCAGCAGACATAGCGGGGGCGGACCTTCCGAGCAGTACTTC. Translated, this is CASRHSGGGPSEQYF. This receptor chain uses TRBV12-3 or TRBV12-4 and TRBJ2-7; TRBD2 aligns with 9 central bases. Trimming removed 6 bases from V and 6 bases from J; the gene matches leave 12 bases unexplained. The CDR3 runs 15 residues from the cysteine to the phenylalanine. The kept DNA is CDR3 alone, 45 bases in frame from the first base.